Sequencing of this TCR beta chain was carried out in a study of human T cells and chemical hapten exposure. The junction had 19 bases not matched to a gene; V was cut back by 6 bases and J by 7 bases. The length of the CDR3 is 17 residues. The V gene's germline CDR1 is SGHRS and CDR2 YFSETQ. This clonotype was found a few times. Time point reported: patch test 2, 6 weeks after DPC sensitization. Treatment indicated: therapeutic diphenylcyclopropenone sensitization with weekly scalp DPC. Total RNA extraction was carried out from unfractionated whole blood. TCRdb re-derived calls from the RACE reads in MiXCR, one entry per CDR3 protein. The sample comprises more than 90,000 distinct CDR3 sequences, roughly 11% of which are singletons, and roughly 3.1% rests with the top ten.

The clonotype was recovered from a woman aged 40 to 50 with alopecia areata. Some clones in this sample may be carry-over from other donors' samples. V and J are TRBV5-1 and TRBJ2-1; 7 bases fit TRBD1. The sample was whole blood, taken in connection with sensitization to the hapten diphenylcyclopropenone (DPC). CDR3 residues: CASTQLSDRVVRNEQFF. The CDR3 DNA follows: TGCGCCAGCACACAACTAAGCGACAGGGTAGTAAGAAATGAGCAGTTCTTC. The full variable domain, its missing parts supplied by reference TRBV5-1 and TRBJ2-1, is KAGVTQTPRYLIKTRGQQVTLSCSPISGHRSVSWYQQTPGQGLQFLFEYFSETQRNKGNFPGRFSGRQFSNSRSEMNVSTLELGDSALYLCASTQLSDRVVRNEQFFGPGTRLTVL.